These T cell receptor beta chains were read from a single sample in a study of Ad26.COV2.S vaccination and SARS-CoV-2 variants. Profiling relied on immunoSEQ multiplex PCR, and the TCRdb table lists in-frame clones only, not all of them. Counted here are about 320,000 clones, 70% to 90% occurring once; the ten biggest clones make up 2% to 2.5%. The specimen was peripheral blood, collected in a trial of Ad26.COV2.S vaccine versus placebo. These receptors originate from a person between 18 and 65 years old who received the Ad26.COV2.S COVID-19 vaccine or a placebo. The CDR3 runs from the conserved cysteine through the conserved F or W. Each record gives: D gene, clone size, V gene, J gene, CDR3 protein, CDR3 DNA. A D gene is named only where the DNA matches it firmly. Clone size appears in some rows only: once, few, many, or a class for an expanded clone.

TRBD2	NA	TRBV7-2	TRBJ2-3	CASRPSGRGLTDTQYF	TGTGCCAGCAGACCTTCGGGGCGGGGGTTAACAGATACGCAGTATTTT
NA	NA	TRBV15	TRBJ2-5	CATSRGGSGETQYF	TGTGCCACCAGCAGAGGGGGGTCCGGGGAGACCCAGTACTTC
NA	NA	TRBV5-5	TRBJ1-2	CASSLGSNYGYTF	TGTGCCAGCAGCCTGGGGTCTAACTATGGCTACACCTTC
NA	NA	TRBV9	TRBJ1-2	CASSVAAGRGYTF	TGTGCCAGCAGCGTAGCTGCAGGCCGGGGCTACACCTTC
TRBD1	few	TRBV5-6	TRBJ2-7	CASSLTPGTGGYEQYF	TGTGCCAGCAGCTTAACCCCCGGGACAGGGGGTTACGAGCAGTACTTC
NA	NA	TRBV7-3	TRBJ1-1	CASSLTWGSHTEAFF	TGTGCCAGCAGCTTAACGTGGGGCAGCCACACTGAAGCTTTCTTT
TRBD1	NA	TRBV28	TRBJ1-6	CASSFTGGQLGNSPLHF	TGTGCCAGCAGCTTTACTGGGGGACAGCTGGGGAATTCACCCCTCCACTTT
NA	NA	TRBV7-8	TRBJ2-3	CASSLIPVSPDTQYF	TGTGCCAGCAGCTTAATACCCGTATCGCCAGATACGCAGTATTTT
TRBD2	NA	TRBV5-4	TRBJ2-7	CASSPARLAGSYEQYF	TGTGCCAGCAGCCCGGCCCGACTAGCGGGATCCTACGAGCAGTACTTC
NA	once	TRBV12-3/TRBV12-4	TRBJ2-3	CASSFRGTDTQYF	TGTGCCAGCAGTTTCAGGGGCACAGATACGCAGTATTTT
NA	NA	TRBV6-5	TRBJ1-5	CASSPGHFNQPQHF	TGTGCCAGCAGCCCCGGACATTTCAATCAGCCCCAGCATTTT
NA	NA	TRBV19	TRBJ2-2	CASRLRLANTGELFF	TGTGCCAGTAGACTACGACTAGCGAACACCGGGGAGCTGTTTTTT
TRBD1	NA	TRBV27	TRBJ2-1	CASSKKRQGGNEQFF	TGTGCCAGCAGTAAAAAAAGACAGGGGGGCAATGAGCAGTTCTTC
NA	NA	TRBV19	TRBJ1-2	CASSSSLGFEGDGYTF	TGTGCCAGTAGTTCCTCCTTAGGGTTTGAAGGGGATGGCTACACCTTC
NA	once	TRBV5-4	TRBJ2-5	CASSSWNREETQYF	TGTGCCAGCAGCTCTTGGAACAGGGAAGAGACCCAGTACTTC
TRBD1	NA	TRBV9	TRBJ2-2	CASSLSRQGGNTGELFF	TGTGCCAGCAGCCTATCCAGACAGGGGGGCAACACCGGGGAGCTGTTTTTT
NA	NA	TRBV7-9	TRBJ2-7	CASSLRPYEQYF	TGTGCCAGCAGCCTCCGACCTTACGAGCAGTACTTC
NA	NA	TRBV27	TRBJ2-6	CASSRGVTGANVLTF	TGTGCCAGCAGTCGCGGGGTTACAGGGGCCAACGTCCTGACTTTC
NA	few	TRBV4-2	TRBJ2-7	CASSQVRDSSSYEQYF	TGTGCCAGCAGCCAAGTGAGAGACAGTAGCTCCTACGAGCAGTACTTC
TRBD2	NA	TRBV3-1/TRBV3-2	TRBJ2-5	CASRNMGLASQETQYF	TGTGCCAGCAGAAATATGGGACTAGCGAGCCAAGAGACCCAGTACTTC
NA	NA	TRBV5-5	TRBJ1-6	CASSFLTGTLQNSPLHF	TGTGCCAGCAGCTTCTTGACCGGGACATTACAGAATTCACCCCTCCACTTT
TRBD1	NA	TRBV2	TRBJ2-1	CASSPGTGSYNEQFF	TGTGCCAGCAGTCCCGGGACAGGCTCCTACAATGAGCAGTTCTTC
NA	NA	TRBV28	TRBJ1-1	CASSFSGGAGGTEAFF	TGTGCCAGCAGTTTTTCTGGGGGCGCAGGCGGCACTGAAGCTTTCTTT
NA	NA	TRBV4-1	TRBJ1-1	CASSQVLQGINTEAFF	TGCGCCAGCAGCCAAGTACTGCAAGGGATAAACACTGAAGCTTTCTTT
NA	NA	TRBV5-1	TRBJ1-6	CASSKDGNSPLHF	TGCGCCAGCAGTAAGGACGGTAATTCACCCCTCCACTTT
TRBD1	NA	TRBV6-1	TRBJ2-5	CASSVATGGGETQYF	TGTGCCAGCAGTGTAGCGACAGGGGGCGGAGAGACCCAGTACTTC
NA	NA	TRBV5-6	TRBJ1-6	CASSLEQGNSPLHF	TGTGCCAGCAGCTTGGAACAGGGTAATTCACCCCTCCACTTT